Shown below are 29 T cell receptor beta chains from a single sample sequenced in a study of T cell responses to AZD1222 COVID-19 vaccine. TCRdb keeps only in-frame clones here, not all; method: immunoSEQ multiplex PCR. This table has 180,000 or so clones, around 94% appearing once. Source: peripheral blood, taken on day 0 of AZD1222 vaccination. The receptors originated from an adult in good health.

The chain combines TRBV7-2 with TRBJ2-2; TRBD2 matches 8 bases. The germline V gene has CDR1 SGHTA and CDR2 FQGNSA. The CDR3 sequence is 15 residues long. Trimming removed 6 bases from V and 0 bases from J; junction bases left unmatched: 3. In DNA, the CDR3 is TGTGCCAGCAGTCCGGGACTAGCGAACACCGGGGAGCTGTTTTTT. Its translation: CASSPGLANTGELFF.

This rearrangement joins TRBV7-8 to TRBJ1-2; D is uncertain. V lost 6 bases, J lost 1 base, and 9 bases lay in between. The CDR3 is 13 amino acids. Germline V gene lookup returns CDR1 SGHVS and CDR2 FQNEAQ. For the CDR3, the DNA is TGTGCCAGCAGTTCGAACGGTAACTATGGCTACACCTTC. Protein product: CASSSNGNYGYTF.

This clone was seen only a few times. The V and J genes are TRBV30 and TRBJ2-2; a weak D match, TRBD2 (6 bases). CDR1 is GTSNPN, CDR2 SVGIG, per germline (reference sequence). There are 16 residues in the CDR3. Deletions cut 0 bases from V and 5 bases from J, with 16 bases between. Here the CDR3 reads CAWSVFGGAPTGELFF. The CDR3 DNA reads as TGTGCCTGGAGTGTATTCGGGGGAGCCCCAACCGGGGAGCTGTTTTTT.

This clone was counted once. V gene TRBV30 combines with J gene TRBJ2-3; D is perhaps TRBD1 or TRBD2 (5 bases each). Trimming took off 0 bases at V and 2 bases at J, with 9 bases between the two ends. Germline assignment: CDR1 GTSNPN and CDR2 SVGIG (reference sequence). The CDR3 runs 14 residues. This CDR3 is CAWSVGGTTDTQYF. DNA for the CDR3: TGTGCCTGGAGTGTAGGTGGGACCACAGATACGCAGTATTTT.

This rearrangement joins TRBV25-1 to TRBJ2-7; weak D call: TRBD2 (5 bases). V lost 2 bases and J 0 bases, leaving 8 bases between the germline ends. The germline gives CDR1 MGHDK, CDR2 SYGVNS. The CDR3 runs 14 residues. This CDR3 is CASSEMAGSYEQYF. CDR3 nucleotide sequence: TGTGCCAGCAGTGAAATGGCGGGCTCCTACGAGCAGTACTTC.

The V gene is TRBV29-1, the J gene TRBJ2-1; 7 positions agree with TRBD2. V lost 3 bases, J lost 4 bases, and 6 bases stayed unmatched. Germline-derived CDR1 and CDR2 are SQVTM and ANQGSEA. This CDR3 is 14 amino acids long. DNA for the CDR3: TGCAGCGTTGAGCGGGAGTCGGGTTACAATGAGCAGTTCTTC. Its translation: CSVERESGYNEQFF.

The chain has TRBV2 and TRBJ1-4; 8 positions agree with TRBD1. Germline CDR1 and CDR2: SNHLY and FYNNEI. J was trimmed by 0 bases and V by 2 bases; bases with no gene match: 8. The CDR3 extends over 18 amino acids. CDR3 in amino acids: CASSEQAGGYSTNEKLFF. Written as DNA, the CDR3 is TGTGCCAGCAGTGAACAGGCAGGGGGCTATTCAACTAATGAAAAACTGTTTTTT.

This chain joins TRBV7-9 and TRBJ1-1, with TRBD1 matching over 8 bases. Germline V gene lookup returns CDR1 SEHNR and CDR2 FQNEAQ (reference sequence). The CDR3 covers 14 residues. Trimming removed 5 bases from V and 4 bases from J; junction bases left unmatched: 6. The CDR3 sequence is CASSPDRVGTEAFF. The CDR3 nucleotides are TGTGCCAGCAGCCCGGACAGGGTAGGCACTGAAGCTTTCTTT. Looking up the rest from reference TRBV7-9 and TRBJ1-1 gives the full variable domain: DTGVSQNPRHKITKRGQNVTFRCDPISEHNRLYWYRQTLGQGPEFLTYFQNEAQLEKSRLLSDRFSAERPKGSFSTLEIQRTEQGDSAMYLCASSPDRVGTEAFFGQGTRLTVV.

The chain is built from TRBV7-9 and TRBJ2-1, with TRBD2 identical over 13 bases. The germline gives CDR1 SEHNR, CDR2 FQNEAQ (reference sequence). There are 15 residues in the CDR3. V dropped 5 bases and J dropped 8; count of bases not matched to a gene: 6. The CDR3 DNA sequence: TGTGCCAGCAGCCGGACTAGCGGGAGTCAGGATGAGCAGTTCTTC. Its protein product is CASSRTSGSQDEQFF.

The genes are TRBV5-6 and TRBJ1-2; D not certain. Germline values: CDR1 SGHDT, CDR2 YYEEEE. V was trimmed by 0 bases and J by 1 base, leaving 13 bases between them. This CDR3 spans 16 amino acids. CDR3 in amino acids: CASSLGGPTVNYGYTF. As DNA, the CDR3 is TGTGCCAGCAGCTTGGGCGGTCCGACCGTTAACTATGGCTACACCTTC.

The chain is built from TRBV5-1 and TRBJ2-1; D unresolved. Trimming removed 0 bases from V and 1 base from J, with 11 bases in between. There are 16 residues in the CDR3. Germline V gives CDR1 SGHRS, CDR2 YFSETQ. CDR3 sequence reads: CASSLVGSESYNEQFF. CDR3 bases: TGCGCCAGCAGCTTGGTAGGCAGCGAGTCCTACAATGAGCAGTTCTTC.

The chain uses TRBV7-9 and TRBJ1-2; D is uncertain. From germline, CDR1 is SEHNR and CDR2 FQNEAQ (reference sequence). The V end lost 3 bases, the J end lost 5 bases, and 7 bases lay between the germline ends. This CDR3 is 12 amino acids long. CDR3 residues: CASSLGQYGYTF. The CDR3 DNA is TGTGCCAGCAGCTTGGGTCAGTATGGCTACACCTTC. Together with reference TRBV7-9 and TRBJ1-2, the CDR3 gives the full variable domain: DTGVSQNPRHKITKRGQNVTFRCDPISEHNRLYWYRQTLGQGPEFLTYFQNEAQLEKSRLLSDRFSAERPKGSFSTLEIQRTEQGDSAMYLCASSLGQYGYTFGSGTRLTVV.

The chain employs TRBV6-4 and TRBJ2-7; no reliable D call. This CDR3 region has 13 residues. Germline CDR1 and CDR2: MRHNA and SNTAGT. V was shortened by 3 bases and J by 2 bases, with 8 bases between the two germline ends. CDR3 in amino acids: CASSDPSPYEQYF. The CDR3 DNA reads TGTGCCAGCAGTGATCCCTCCCCCTACGAGCAGTACTTC.

The rearrangement joins TRBV25-1 to TRBJ1-2, with D possibly being TRBD1 (6 bases). CDR1 and CDR2 (germline): MGHDK, SYGVNS. Trimming took 4 bases from V and 6 from J, leaving 15 bases between them. CDR3 length: 14 residues. The DNA of the CDR3 is TGTGCCAGCAGTGTACTAACAGGGACCCATGGCTACACCTTC. As protein: CASSVLTGTHGYTF.

The chain joins TRBV7-9 to TRBJ2-3; 14 bases match TRBD2. CDR3 size: 15 residues. Trimming at V came to 7 bases and at J to 5 bases, leaving 5 bases not matched to a gene. Germline V gene sequence: CDR1 SEHNR, CDR2 FQNEAQ (reference sequence). The CDR3 reads CASTRGLAGVDTQYF. In DNA, the CDR3 is TGTGCCAGCACCCGGGGACTAGCGGGGGTAGATACGCAGTATTTT.

The rearrangement links TRBV27 to TRBJ2-2; 7 bases agree with TRBD2. The germline V gene has CDR1 MNHEY and CDR2 SMNVEV (reference sequence). This CDR3 is built from 16 residues. V lost 5 bases, J lost 1 base, and 7 bases stayed unmatched. CDR3: CASSPKWGGNTGELFF. The CDR3 DNA follows: TGTGCCAGCAGTCCGAAATGGGGGGGGAACACCGGGGAGCTGTTTTTT.

This chain links TRBV27 with TRBJ2-7; D remains unclear. CDR3 length: 15 amino acids. Germline values: CDR1 MNHEY, CDR2 SMNVEV (reference sequence). V lost 5 bases to trimming and J lost 2 bases, with 16 bases between them. The DNA for the CDR3 is TGTGCCAGCAGTACCATCGACACATGGCCCTACGAGCAGTACTTC. As protein: CASSTIDTWPYEQYF.

The chain is built from TRBV27 and TRBJ1-2, with unresolved D. The germline V gene has CDR1 MNHEY and CDR2 SMNVEV (reference sequence). With 2 bases removed from V and 2 bases from J, the gap between germline ends came to 9 bases. The CDR3 length is 14 residues. Written as DNA, the CDR3 is TGTGCCAGCAGTTTAGCGAGGCAGAACTATGGCTACACCTTC. It translates to CASSLARQNYGYTF.

The chain combines TRBV5-6 with TRBJ1-4; D not certain. V lost 1 base and J lost 8, with 15 bases in between. The CDR3 sequence is 15 residues long. From germline, CDR1 is SGHDT and CDR2 YYEEEE. The DNA for the CDR3 is TGTGCCAGCAGCTTGAGTAGAGCGGAAGGGGAAAAACTGTTTTTT. Translation: CASSLSRAEGEKLFF.

The rearrangement links TRBV27 to TRBJ2-1, with TRBD2 identical over 15 bases. From germline, CDR1 is MNHEY and CDR2 SMNVEV (reference sequence). With 5 bases clipped from V and 13 bases from J, the junction kept 6 bases outside the gene matches. The CDR3 sequence is 14 residues long. The CDR3 bases are TGTGCCAGCAGTCCCGGGACTAGCGGGAGGCCCCAGTTCTTC. Its protein product is CASSPGTSGRPQFF.

The rearrangement uses TRBV5-1 and TRBJ2-1, with 8 bases matching TRBD2. Unmatched junction bases numbered 9, after V lost 3 bases and J lost 7 bases. Germline V gene lookup returns CDR1 SGHRS and CDR2 YFSETQ. The CDR3 loop spans 15 amino acids. Here the CDR3 DNA reads TGCGCCAGCAGCTCCAGCGGGAGTCTGAGAAATGAGCAGTTCTTC. Translating gives CASSSSGSLRNEQFF.

J is TRBJ1-1 and V is TRBV7-2; a possible D gene is TRBD1 (6 bases). Trimming pared 4 bases from V and 4 bases from J, leaving 13 bases between. Per germline, CDR1 SGHTA and CDR2 FQGNSA. The length of the CDR3 is 14 residues. This chain's CDR3 is CASSSLQGPTEAFF. In DNA form, the CDR3 reads TGTGCCAGCAGCTCATTACAGGGCCCCACTGAAGCTTTCTTT.

V gene TRBV6-5 combines with J gene TRBJ1-2, with a possible D match to TRBD1 (6 bases). V lost 7 bases and J 4 bases, leaving 16 bases between the germline ends. CDR3 length: 14 residues. Germline V gene lookup returns CDR1 MNHEY and CDR2 SVGAGI. The CDR3 protein is CASNPTGRVYGYTF. CDR3 nucleotides: TGTGCCAGCAACCCGACAGGTCGGGTCTATGGCTACACCTTC.

The genes are TRBV10-1 and TRBJ2-3, with 12 bases matching TRBD2. The CDR3 spans 15 residues. V lost 10 bases, J lost 4 bases, and 9 bases stayed unmatched. Germline values: CDR1 WNHNN, CDR2 SYGVQD (reference sequence). The chain's CDR3 is CATKQTSGSSDTQYF. In nucleotides, the CDR3 is TGCGCCACCAAGCAGACTAGCGGGAGTTCAGATACGCAGTATTTT.

This clone has a single count. The rearrangement links TRBV6-5 to TRBJ1-5; D is possibly TRBD1 (6 bases). V was pared by 7 bases and J by 4 bases, with 14 bases between. This CDR3 has 14 residues. Germline V gives CDR1 MNHEY, CDR2 SVGAGI. The DNA for the CDR3 is TGTGCCAGCACCCTTACAGGGCCGAATCAGCCCCAGCATTTT. Translated: CASTLTGPNQPQHF.

The CDR3 sequence is CSASRAGFDNEQFF. In DNA, the CDR3 is TGCAGTGCTAGTAGGGCGGGATTCGACAATGAGCAGTTCTTC. The chain joins TRBV20-1 to TRBJ2-1; TRBD2 is a possible D gene (6 bases). This CDR3 has 14 amino acids. Germline assignment: CDR1 DFQATT and CDR2 SNEGSKA (reference sequence). V was cut by 3 bases and J by 5 bases, with 14 bases left in between.

The chain links TRBV15 to TRBJ1-3; D not certain. CDR3 length: 15 residues. V was clipped by 2 bases and J by 4 bases, with 12 bases between them. CDR1 and CDR2 (germline): LNHNV, YYDKDF (reference sequence). The CDR3 protein is CATSRTRNRGNTIYF. CDR3 bases: TGTGCCACCAGCAGAACACGGAACAGAGGAAACACCATATATTTT.

This chain links TRBV24-1 with TRBJ2-3, with 8 positions matching TRBD2. Germline loops: CDR1 KGHDR, CDR2 SFDVKD. The junction had 5 bases not matched to a gene; V was cut back by 5 bases and J by 2 bases. CDR3 size: 15 residues. CDR3 sequence (DNA): TGTGCCACCAGTGTCGTAGCGGGAATCACAGATACGCAGTATTTT. It is translated as CATSVVAGITDTQYF.

The gene calls are TRBV6-5 and TRBJ1-1; 8 bases fit TRBD1. CDR3 size: 12 residues. The germline gives CDR1 MNHEY, CDR2 SVGAGI. J lost 11 bases, V lost 9 bases, and 11 bases had no gene match. DNA for the CDR3: TGTGCCAGTCTCGGACAGGGAATACGGGCTTTCTTT. Its protein is CASLGQGIRAFF.